Listed below are T cell receptor beta chains from one sample, sequenced in a study of blood T cell repertoires in COVID-19. Measured with immunoSEQ multiplex PCR; TCRdb has only the in-frame clones, and not every one. The sample records about 200,000 clones, 81% being singletons. Sequences were obtained from peripheral blood. The receptors come from a woman older than 75 with acute or convalescent COVID-19. Both conserved end residues are part of each CDR3. D genes are given only for firm matches.

DNA: TGTGCCAGCAGCAATCTCAATCAGCCCCAGCATTTT; CDR3: CASSNLNQPQHF; D: -; J: TRBJ1-5; V: TRBV5-4
DNA: TGTGCCAGCAGCGCCGGACTAGCGGGAGTTATGGGTCAAGAGACCCAGTACTTC; CDR3: CASSAGLAGVMGQETQYF; D: TRBD2; J: TRBJ2-5; V: TRBV9
DNA: TGTGCCAGCAGTGAGTCCGGCACCGGGGAGCTGTTTTTT; CDR3: CASSESGTGELFF; D: -; J: TRBJ2-2; V: TRBV6-1
DNA: TGCGCCAGCAGCGTAGGGGGCGGCACTGAAGCTTTCTTT; CDR3: CASSVGGGTEAFF; D: TRBD1; J: TRBJ1-1; V: TRBV10-2
DNA: TGTGCCAGCAGCTTAGGGGGGCGCGGTAGCAATCAGCCCCAGCATTTT; CDR3: CASSLGGRGSNQPQHF; D: -; J: TRBJ1-5; V: TRBV7-8
DNA: TGTGCCAGCAGCGACCTAGGGGGCCCCAACCCCAATCAGCAGTTCTTC; CDR3: CASSDLGGPNPNQQFF; D: TRBD1; J: TRBJ2-1; V: TRBV11-2
DNA: TGCGCCAGCAGCTTGGGTGCAGGGCTGAACACTGAAGCTTTCTTT; CDR3: CASSLGAGLNTEAFF; D: -; J: TRBJ1-1; V: TRBV5-1
DNA: TGTGCCAGTACCCCCCCCGCGGGCGGAAGAAACACCATATATTTT; CDR3: CASTPPAGGRNTIYF; D: -; J: TRBJ1-3; V: TRBV19
DNA: TGTGCCAGCAGCCAAATACGGGACAGCCAAGAGACCCAGTACTTC; CDR3: CASSQIRDSQETQYF; D: TRBD1; J: TRBJ2-5; V: TRBV14
DNA: TGTGCCATCAGTACGACAGGCTCCTACGAGCAGTACTTC; CDR3: CAISTTGSYEQYF; D: -; J: TRBJ2-7; V: TRBV10-3